This TCR beta chain derives from a study of blood T cell repertoires in COVID-19. For the study at large: The origin of the acute and convalescent COVID-19 samples was the United States, Italy and Spain. The analysed material was cDNA or gDNA that came from T cells, B-cell-depleted T cells, or PBMCs.

The CDR3 length is 21 residues. J lost 2 bases, V lost 1 base, and 19 bases had no gene match. Looked up from germline, CDR1 is LGHDT and CDR2 is YNNKEL (reference sequence). This clone turned up a few times. Per the original methods: From reference gene primer amplification, estimates of nucleated cell counts were derived. Some clones are missing from TCRdb's copy, which holds only in-frame ones; the method was immunoSEQ multiplex PCR. Clone size and the V and J calls come from that table; the DNA yielded D and trimming. In the table there are 150,000 to 200,000 clones, about 81% of which are singletons. Followed longitudinally, the Seattle patients had been enrolled during active infection.

The chain employs TRBV3-1 (or the pseudogene TRBV3-2) and TRBJ2-1, with TRBD2 identical over 8 bases. This receptor was taken from a woman aged 55-70 years with COVID-19, enrolled during active disease. Source material: peripheral blood. The DNA for the CDR3 is TGTGCCAGCAGCCAAGTTACCCCAGTAGCGGGGTTTACGGGCCCCTACAATGAGCAGTTCTTC. This gives the protein CASSQVTPVAGFTGPYNEQFF.